The T cell receptor beta chain under discussion was sequenced for a study of T cells after yellow fever vaccination. A 5'RACE template-switching step, the method used to make TCR cDNA, added a universal primer site and UMIs. TCRdb called the 5' RACE reads again in MiXCR, with one record for every CDR3 protein. The sample carries roughly 520,000 distinct CDR3 sequences, 21% recorded once. Germline V gene lookup returns CDR1 LGHNA and CDR2 YNFKEQ. Unmatched junction bases numbered 15, after V lost 4 bases and J lost 2 bases. The CDR3 totals 18 residues. This rearrangement joins TRBV4-2 to TRBJ2-5, with TRBD2 matching over 8 bases. Sequences were derived from PBMCs, sampled approximately 20 days after the first yellow fever vaccination. This TCR derives from a man younger than 35 who received the YFV17D yellow fever vaccine. The CDR3 DNA follows: TGTGCCAGCAGCCTAGTCTCCCCGGTTAGCGGGGAACAAGAGACCCAGTACTTC. Protein: CASSLVSPVSGEQETQYF.